This TCR beta chain was sequenced in a study of chemoradiotherapy in HPV16-positive cancers. Study in general: Candidate HPV-specific clones and shared TCR motifs came from a couple of HPV16-positive patients. General study points: Better recurrence-free survival went with HPV-responsive T-cell expansion in HPV16-positive patients. Candidate HPV-specific clones and E7-related TCR motifs grew in tumor during treatment.

V shed 6 bases and J shed 5 bases, with 17 bases lying between them. Germline lookup yields CDR1 MNHEY and CDR2 SVGAGI. The CDR3 loop spans 15 amino acids. As to this clone: As yet, its antigen is unknown.

TCRdb's copy holds only in-frame clones and misses some; the assay was immunoSEQ multiplex PCR. The table lists roughly 25,000 clones, 94% of them singletons. The sample was gathered from a patient who underwent chemoradiotherapy. The chain joins TRBV6-5 to TRBJ1-5; no clear D. The TCR was taken from a human donor with HPV-associated anogenital cancer. The CDR3 sequence: CASSPRRGLHQPQHF. CDR3 DNA sequence: TGTGCCAGCAGCCCTCGCCGGGGTCTGCATCAGCCCCAGCATTTT.